This is a list of T cell receptor beta chains from one sample in a study of somatic mutations in cytotoxic T cells in rheumatoid arthritis. The method was immunoSEQ multiplex PCR; TCRdb's version includes in-frame clones alone and lacks a portion of them. The sample carries about 7,000 clones, 60% recorded once. The sample consisted of CD8+ T cells sorted from blood. Every receptor here comes from a woman between 35 and 50 years old in good health. CDR3s include the opening cysteine and the closing phenylalanine or tryptophan. A D gene is named only where the DNA matches it firmly. Clone size is not always given. Where it is, it says once, few, many or a class for expanded clones.

TRBD2 TRBJ2-1 once TRBV18 CASSPGTSAYNEQFF TGTGCCAGCTCACCCGGGACTAGCGCCTACAATGAGCAGTTCTTC
NA TRBJ2-2 NA TRBV5-4 CASSPGDHTGELFF TGTGCCAGCAGCCCTGGGGACCACACCGGGGAGCTGTTTTTT
NA TRBJ1-4 medium-sized TRBV11-3 CASSSYGNSEKLFF TGTGCCAGCAGCTCCTACGGGAATTCGGAAAAACTGTTTTTT
TRBD2 TRBJ2-5 NA TRBV28 CASSFGGRMEETQYF TGTGCCAGCAGTTTTGGCGGGAGAATGGAAGAGACCCAGTACTTC
NA TRBJ2-1 medium-sized TRBV11-3 CASSFTPTSHEQFF TGTGCCAGCAGCTTTACTCCGACTAGTCATGAGCAGTTCTTC
NA TRBJ2-7 NA TRBV30 CAREKEPRGEQYF TGTGCCCGGGAAAAGGAACCTAGGGGCGAGCAGTACTTC
TRBD2 TRBJ2-7 medium-sized TRBV13 CASSPRGSGSREQYF TGTGCCAGCAGCCCCCGAGGGAGCGGGAGTCGAGAGCAGTACTTC
NA TRBJ2-1 once TRBV28 CASSLAGATYNEQFF TGTGCCAGCAGTTTGGCTGGGGCAACCTACAATGAGCAGTTCTTC
NA TRBJ2-3 NA TRBV11-3 CASSQGVTSVGSTDTQYF TGTGCCAGCAGCCAAGGGGTTACCAGCGTGGGAAGCACAGATACGCAGTATTTT
NA TRBJ2-4 NA TRBV28 CASISGALAKNIQYF TGTGCCAGCATTTCTGGGGCCCTAGCCAAAAACATTCAGTACTTC
NA TRBJ2-1 NA TRBV7-8 CASRPEISNEQFF TGTGCCAGCAGACCCGAAATAAGTAATGAGCAGTTCTTC
NA TRBJ1-5 NA TRBV27 CASSSSIRNQPQHF TGTGCCAGCAGTTCATCGATAAGAAATCAGCCCCAGCATTTT
NA TRBJ2-7 NA TRBV27 CASSLGVAVSSYEQYF TGTGCCAGCAGTTTAGGGGTAGCGGTAAGCTCCTACGAGCAGTACTTC
NA TRBJ2-7 NA TRBV28 CASISGGGEPYEQYF TGTGCCAGCATCAGCGGAGGGGGGGAGCCCTACGAGCAGTACTTC
TRBD2 TRBJ2-5 NA TRBV28 CASSLTSGRSARQETQYF TGTGCCAGCAGCCTGACTAGCGGGAGATCTGCTCGGCAAGAGACCCAGTACTTC
NA TRBJ1-2 once TRBV6-6 CASSYSQSPYGYTF TGTGCCAGCAGTTACTCGCAAAGCCCTTATGGCTACACCTTC
TRBD1 TRBJ2-7 few TRBV6-1 CASSEGTGHSYEQYF TGTGCCAGCAGTGAAGGGACAGGGCATTCCTACGAGCAGTACTTC
TRBD1 TRBJ2-7 NA TRBV7-9 CASSTGTGATYEQYF TGTGCCAGCAGCACCGGGACAGGGGCGACCTACGAGCAGTACTTC
NA TRBJ2-2 NA TRBV27 CASSLDGRYTGELFF TGTGCCAGCAGTTTAGACGGGAGATACACCGGGGAGCTGTTTTTT
NA TRBJ1-1 medium-sized TRBV4-2 CASSQQTGRNDEAFF TGTGCCAGCAGCCAACAAACAGGAAGGAACGATGAAGCTTTCTTT
NA TRBJ2-7 NA TRBV11-3 CASSLDPGWPYEQYF TGTGCCAGCAGCTTAGACCCGGGGTGGCCCTACGAGCAGTACTTC
NA TRBJ1-5 few TRBV6-1 CASSEESGWGNQPQHF TGTGCCAGCAGTGAAGAATCCGGCTGGGGAAATCAGCCCCAGCATTTT
TRBD2 TRBJ2-5 NA TRBV11-2 CASSLLAGLQETQYF TGTGCCAGCAGCTTGCTAGCGGGCCTCCAAGAGACCCAGTACTTC
TRBD2 TRBJ2-7 NA TRBV27 CASSAGVEQYF TGTGCCAGCAGTGCGGGAGTCGAGCAGTACTTC
NA TRBJ2-5 few TRBV7-7 CASSLVVQETQYF TGTGCCAGCAGCTTAGTAGTACAAGAGACCCAGTACTTC
TRBD2 TRBJ2-2 once TRBV11-2 CASSLWTSGGAGTGELFF TGTGCCAGCAGCTTATGGACTAGCGGGGGAGCCGGGACCGGGGAGCTGTTTTTT
NA TRBJ2-1 NA TRBV7-8 CASSWGLYSYNEQFF TGTGCCAGCAGCTGGGGACTCTACTCCTACAATGAGCAGTTCTTC
NA TRBJ2-1 NA TRBV7-9 CASSFGERRQFF TGTGCCAGCAGCTTTGGCGAGCGGCGGCAGTTCTTC
NA TRBJ2-2 NA TRBV6-5 CASSYSTGSGELFF TGTGCCAGCAGTTACTCGACCGGTAGCGGGGAGCTGTTTTTT
TRBD1 TRBJ2-5 NA TRBV5-6 CASSLAYRGVQTQYF TGTGCCAGCAGCTTGGCCTACAGGGGGGTTCAGACCCAGTACTTC
TRBD2 TRBJ2-7 NA TRBV5-6 CASSLPRVAGSYEQYF TGTGCCAGCAGCCTACCCAGGGTAGCGGGATCCTACGAGCAGTACTTC
NA TRBJ2-1 few TRBV11-3 CASSDRDRYNEQFF TGTGCCAGCAGCGACCGGGACCGGTACAATGAGCAGTTCTTC
NA TRBJ2-7 NA TRBV7-6 CASRTFGAGDQEQYF TGTGCCAGCAGGACATTCGGGGCAGGGGATCAGGAGCAGTACTTC
TRBD2 TRBJ2-5 NA TRBV30 CAWMVWGGETQYF TGTGCCTGGATGGTTTGGGGGGGGGAGACCCAGTACTTC
TRBD1 TRBJ2-7 NA TRBV7-6 CASSSPGQGGSEQYF TGTGCCAGCAGCAGCCCGGGACAGGGGGGGAGTGAGCAGTACTTC
TRBD2 TRBJ2-7 few TRBV2 CASSAGLDYEQYF TGTGCCAGCAGTGCGGGACTAGACTACGAGCAGTACTTC
NA TRBJ2-1 NA TRBV29-1 CSVEVPDPGAGSYEQFF TGCAGCGTTGAAGTACCCGACCCAGGGGCCGGGTCGTATGAGCAGTTCTTC
NA TRBJ2-2 NA TRBV29-1 CSVEDTGLGSTGELFF TGCAGCGTTGAAGATACAGGGTTAGGGAGCACCGGGGAGCTGTTTTTT
TRBD1 TRBJ2-2 NA TRBV7-9 CASSPGAQGNTGELFF TGTGCCAGCAGCCCCGGAGCACAGGGGAATACCGGGGAGCTGTTTTTT
TRBD1 TRBJ1-1 NA TRBV2 CASRQGYGTEAFF TGTGCCAGCAGACAGGGGTACGGCACTGAAGCTTTCTTT
TRBD2 TRBJ2-2 few TRBV5-1 CASSWAGDTGELFF TGCGCCAGCAGTTGGGCGGGGGACACCGGGGAGCTGTTTTTT
NA TRBJ1-5 NA TRBV6-1 CASSEGLGASNQPQHF TGTGCCAGCAGTGAAGGATTAGGGGCCAGCAATCAGCCCCAGCATTTT
NA TRBJ2-1 once TRBV7-8 CASSLSSSYNEQFF TGTGCCAGCAGCTTGAGTAGTTCCTACAATGAGCAGTTCTTC
NA TRBJ2-2 few TRBV11-3 CASSFPGTKNTGELFF TGTGCCAGCAGCTTCCCAGGGACAAAAAACACCGGGGAGCTGTTTTTT
TRBD2 TRBJ2-7 NA TRBV6-1 CASAGTSGGYEQYF TGTGCCAGCGCCGGGACTAGCGGGGGATACGAGCAGTACTTC
TRBD1 TRBJ2-3 NA TRBV11-3 CASSLGQGADTQYF TGTGCCAGCAGCCTCGGACAGGGGGCAGATACGCAGTATTTT
NA TRBJ1-1 few TRBV11-1 CASSLEGTGTEAFF TGTGCCAGCAGCTTAGAAGGGACGGGGACTGAAGCTTTCTTT
NA TRBJ2-3 NA TRBV29-1 CSVAYQGLADTQYF TGCAGCGTTGCCTACCAGGGGCTGGCAGATACGCAGTATTTT
NA TRBJ1-1 NA TRBV5-6 CASSGGVTVGNTEAFF TGTGCCAGCAGCGGGGGGGTCACAGTCGGGAACACTGAAGCTTTCTTT